Listed below are T cell receptor beta chains from one sample, sequenced in a study of blood T cell repertoires in COVID-19. Sequenced by immunoSEQ multiplex PCR; TCRdb stores in-frame clones only, minus some. This table has just over 300,000 clones, roughly 87% appearing once. Sequencing was done on a sample of peripheral blood. The receptors were gathered from a man between 18 and 35 years old with active or convalescent COVID-19. CDR3s include the opening cysteine and the closing phenylalanine or tryptophan. D genes are given only for firm matches. Size values are once, few and many counts, or a class for expanded clones, and some rows have none.

clone size,D gene,J gene,V gene,CDR3 protein,CDR3 DNA
NA,TRBD1,TRBJ2-7,TRBV15,CATSRPDRGRDEQYF,TGTGCCACCAGCAGACCCGACAGGGGCCGGGACGAGCAGTACTTC
NA,TRBD2,TRBJ2-2,TRBV27,CAAGLAGGSGELFF,TGTGCCGCCGGACTAGCGGGAGGGTCCGGGGAGCTGTTTTTT
NA,NA,TRBJ1-2,TRBV27,CASRAGTHSRYTF,TGTGCCAGCAGGGCAGGGACTCACTCCCGCTACACCTTC
NA,NA,TRBJ2-7,TRBV4-1,CASSQKQGIGEQYF,TGCGCCAGCAGCCAAAAACAGGGAATTGGCGAGCAGTACTTC
NA,TRBD2,TRBJ2-3,TRBV24-1,CATSLAGVQDTQYF,TGTGCCACCAGCCTAGCGGGAGTTCAGGATACGCAGTATTTT
NA,NA,TRBJ2-1,TRBV29-1,CSVVPRAKPGNEQFF,TGCAGCGTTGTCCCGCGAGCAAAGCCGGGCAATGAGCAGTTCTTC
NA,NA,TRBJ2-1,TRBV19,CASSIDPYHNEQFF,TGTGCCAGTAGTATAGATCCCTATCACAATGAGCAGTTCTTC
NA,TRBD1,TRBJ2-7,TRBV13,CASSLTGGAYEQYF,TGTGCCAGCAGCTTAACAGGGGGCGCCTACGAGCAGTACTTC
NA,NA,TRBJ2-7,TRBV4-1,CASSQKGGPSYEQYF,TGCGCCAGCAGCCAAAAGGGCGGGCCTTCGTACGAGCAGTACTTC
NA,NA,TRBJ2-5,TRBV7-2,CASSLEAWGLKTQYF,TGTGCCAGCAGCTTAGAGGCATGGGGGCTCAAGACCCAGTACTTC
NA,TRBD1,TRBJ1-1,TRBV2,CASKVGTGGTEAFF,TGTGCCAGCAAAGTAGGGACAGGGGGCACTGAAGCTTTCTTT
NA,NA,TRBJ2-3,TRBV7-9,CASSLMGGLDTQYF,TGTGCCAGCAGCCTCATGGGGGGACTAGATACGCAGTATTTT
once,TRBD1,TRBJ2-2,TRBV10-3,CAISEPKVGQGAAGELFF,TGTGCCATCAGTGAGCCGAAGGTCGGTCAGGGGGCGGCCGGGGAGCTGTTTTTT
NA,NA,TRBJ2-2,TRBV18,CASSPLVTGNGGTGELFF,TGTGCCAGCTCACCACTCGTGACAGGGAACGGGGGCACCGGGGAGCTGTTTTTT
NA,TRBD2,TRBJ2-3,TRBV27,CASSLAAGVPPDTQYF,TGTGCCAGCAGTTTAGCGGCGGGAGTCCCTCCAGATACGCAGTATTTT
NA,TRBD2,TRBJ2-7,TRBV20-1,CSASSAGGREQYF,TGCAGTGCTAGTTCGGCGGGAGGTCGAGAGCAGTACTTC
NA,TRBD2,TRBJ2-1,TRBV29-1,CSAQSGSGNNEQFF,TGCAGCGCCCAGAGCGGGAGTGGAAACAATGAGCAGTTCTTC
NA,NA,TRBJ1-1,TRBV9,CASSPGRGRLGNTEAFF,TGTGCCAGCAGCCCCGGGAGGGGGAGGCTCGGGAACACTGAAGCTTTCTTT
NA,TRBD1,TRBJ2-1,TRBV10-2,CASSEGTGVYNEQFF,TGCGCCAGCAGTGAGGGGACAGGCGTTTACAATGAGCAGTTCTTC
NA,TRBD1,TRBJ1-3,TRBV5-1,CASSPTGVEGNTIYF,TGCGCCAGCAGCCCTACAGGGGTCGAAGGAAACACCATATATTTT
NA,TRBD1,TRBJ2-5,TRBV5-1,CASSLKGQKEETQYF,TGCGCCAGCAGCTTAAAGGGACAGAAGGAAGAGACCCAGTACTTC
NA,NA,TRBJ1-1,TRBV4-1,CASNIRVTLMGTEAFF,TGCGCCAGCAACATACGGGTGACGTTGATGGGCACTGAAGCTTTCTTT
NA,TRBD1,TRBJ1-1,TRBV5-6,CASSLDRGLWTEAFF,TGTGCCAGCAGCTTGGACAGGGGGCTGTGGACTGAAGCTTTCTTT
NA,NA,TRBJ2-4,TRBV3-1/TRBV3-2,CASSQAIAKNIQYF,TGTGCCAGCAGCCAAGCTATAGCCAAAAACATTCAGTACTTC
once,NA,TRBJ2-3,TRBV7-9,CASAPRAIPGPDTQYF,TGTGCCAGTGCACCGCGGGCAATCCCGGGTCCAGATACGCAGTATTTT
few,NA,TRBJ1-2,TRBV25-1,CASSTGGIYGYTF,TGTGCCAGCAGTACCGGGGGGATCTATGGCTACACCTTC
NA,NA,TRBJ2-2,TRBV9,CASSFMNTGELFF,TGTGCCAGCAGCTTTATGAACACCGGGGAGCTGTTTTTT
NA,TRBD1,TRBJ2-1,TRBV5-6,CASSTTGTGGDEQFF,TGTGCCAGCAGCACGACCGGGACAGGGGGAGATGAGCAGTTCTTC
NA,TRBD1,TRBJ1-6,TRBV30,CALIHTTGVPILNSPLHF,TGTGCCCTAATTCACACTACAGGGGTTCCCATTCTTAATTCACCCCTCCACTTT
NA,NA,TRBJ1-1,TRBV5-1,CASSEGWSTEAFF,TGCGCCAGCAGCGAGGGTTGGAGCACTGAAGCTTTCTTT
once,NA,TRBJ1-1,TRBV6-6,CASSYSPREGTEAFF,TGTGCCAGCAGTTACTCTCCCAGAGAGGGTACTGAAGCTTTCTTT
NA,NA,TRBJ1-4,TRBV9,CASSLDSENEKLFF,TGTGCCAGCAGCCTAGACAGTGAAAATGAAAAACTGTTTTTT
NA,NA,TRBJ2-7,TRBV3-1/TRBV3-2,CASSQGPGQYF,TGTGCCAGCAGCCAAGGCCCCGGGCAGTACTTC
few,NA,TRBJ2-3,TRBV5-1,CASSSGDFEDTQYF,TGCGCCAGCAGCTCCGGGGACTTCGAAGATACGCAGTATTTT
NA,NA,TRBJ2-1,TRBV3-1/TRBV3-2,CASSQGYRGGEQFF,TGTGCCAGCAGCCAAGGATACAGGGGAGGTGAGCAGTTCTTC
NA,TRBD2,TRBJ2-7,TRBV29-1,CSVDPRGGGEQYF,TGCAGCGTTGACCCCCGCGGGGGAGGCGAGCAGTACTTC
NA,NA,TRBJ2-3,TRBV15,CATSGGEGTDTQYF,TGTGCCACCAGCGGCGGAGAGGGCACAGATACGCAGTATTTT
NA,NA,TRBJ2-1,TRBV5-1,CASSLGAGDNEQFF,TGCGCCAGCAGCTTGGGGGCAGGGGACAATGAGCAGTTCTTC
NA,NA,TRBJ1-5,TRBV18,CASSLGDPQPQHF,TGTGCCAGCTCACTTGGAGATCCTCAGCCCCAGCATTTT
NA,NA,TRBJ1-2,TRBV19,CASSMVPRNYGYTF,TGTGCCAGTAGTATGGTCCCGAGGAACTATGGCTACACCTTC
NA,NA,TRBJ2-5,TRBV18,CASSPRTSQETQYF,TGTGCCAGCTCACCACGGACATCCCAAGAGACCCAGTACTTC